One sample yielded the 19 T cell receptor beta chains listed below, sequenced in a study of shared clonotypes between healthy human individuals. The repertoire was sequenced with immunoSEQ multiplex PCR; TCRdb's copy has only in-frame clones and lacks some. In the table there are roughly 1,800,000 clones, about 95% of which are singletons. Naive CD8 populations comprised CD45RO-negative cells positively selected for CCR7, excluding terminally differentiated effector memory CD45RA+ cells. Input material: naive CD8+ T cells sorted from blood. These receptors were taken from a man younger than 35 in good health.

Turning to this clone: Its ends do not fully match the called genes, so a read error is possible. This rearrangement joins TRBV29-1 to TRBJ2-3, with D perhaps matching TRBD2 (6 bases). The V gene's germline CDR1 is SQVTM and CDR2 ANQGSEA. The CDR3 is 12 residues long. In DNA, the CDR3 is TGCAGCGTGATGGCCGGGGGTGATAGGCAGTATTTT. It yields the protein CSVMAGGDRQYF.

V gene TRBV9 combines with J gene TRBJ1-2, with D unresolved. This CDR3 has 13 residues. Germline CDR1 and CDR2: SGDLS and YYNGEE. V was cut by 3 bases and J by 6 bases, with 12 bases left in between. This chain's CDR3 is CASSALALDGYTF. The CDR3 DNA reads TGTGCCAGCAGCGCCCTTGCCTTGGATGGCTACACCTTC.

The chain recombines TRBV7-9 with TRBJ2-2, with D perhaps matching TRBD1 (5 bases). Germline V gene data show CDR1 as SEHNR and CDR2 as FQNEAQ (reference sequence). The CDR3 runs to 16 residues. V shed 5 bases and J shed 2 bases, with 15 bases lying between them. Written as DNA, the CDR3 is TGTGCCAGCAGCGCCTACGTCCAGGGTAACACCGGGGAGCTGTTTTTT. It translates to CASSAYVQGNTGELFF.

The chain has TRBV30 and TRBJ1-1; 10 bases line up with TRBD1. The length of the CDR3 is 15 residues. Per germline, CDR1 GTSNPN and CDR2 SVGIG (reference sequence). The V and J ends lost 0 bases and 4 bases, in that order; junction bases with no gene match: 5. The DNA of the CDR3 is TGTGCCTGGAGTGTGGGGACAGGGGCTACCACTGAAGCTTTCTTT. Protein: CAWSVGTGATTEAFF.

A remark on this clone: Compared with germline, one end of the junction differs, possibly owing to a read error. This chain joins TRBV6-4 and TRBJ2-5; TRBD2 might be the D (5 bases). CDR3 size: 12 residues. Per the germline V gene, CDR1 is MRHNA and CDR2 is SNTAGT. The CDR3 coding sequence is TGTGCCAGCAGGGACTACCAAGAGACCCAGTACTTC. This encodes CASRDYQETQYF.

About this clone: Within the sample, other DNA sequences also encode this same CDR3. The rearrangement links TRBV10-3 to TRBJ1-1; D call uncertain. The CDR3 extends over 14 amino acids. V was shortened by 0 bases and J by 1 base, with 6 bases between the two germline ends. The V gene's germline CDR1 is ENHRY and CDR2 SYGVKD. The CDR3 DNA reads TGTGCCATCAGTGAGTCGGGTTCGAACACTGAAGCTTTCTTT. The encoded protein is CAISESGSNTEAFF.

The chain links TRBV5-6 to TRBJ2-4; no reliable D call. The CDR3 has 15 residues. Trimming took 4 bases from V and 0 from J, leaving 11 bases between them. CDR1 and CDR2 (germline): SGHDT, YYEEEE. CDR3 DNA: TGTGCCAGCAGCCCCCCAAACAAAGCCAAAAACATTCAGTACTTC. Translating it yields CASSPPNKAKNIQYF.

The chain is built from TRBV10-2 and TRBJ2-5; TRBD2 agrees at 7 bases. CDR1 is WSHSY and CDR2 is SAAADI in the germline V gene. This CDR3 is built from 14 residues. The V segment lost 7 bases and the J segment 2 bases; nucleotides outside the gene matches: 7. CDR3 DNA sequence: TGCGCCAGCATAGCCCTAGCGGCTCAAGAGACCCAGTACTTC. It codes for CASIALAAQETQYF.

CDR3 region: CASTSTLRGYEQYF. The CDR3 bases are TGTGCCAGCACTTCAACCTTGAGGGGCTACGAGCAGTACTTC. This rearrangement joins TRBV28 to TRBJ2-7; D may be TRBD1 or TRBD2 (5 bases each). CDR3 length equals 14 residues. Trimming stripped 7 bases from V and 3 bases from J, with 16 bases between. Germline CDR1 MDHEN, CDR2 SYDVKM.

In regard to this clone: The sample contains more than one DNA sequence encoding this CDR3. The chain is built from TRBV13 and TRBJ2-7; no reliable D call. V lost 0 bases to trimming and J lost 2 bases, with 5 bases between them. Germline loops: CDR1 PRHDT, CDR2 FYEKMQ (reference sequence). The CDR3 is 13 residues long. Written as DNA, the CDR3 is TGTGCCAGCAGCTTAGGGTGGGCCTACGAGCAGTACTTC. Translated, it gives CASSLGWAYEQYF.

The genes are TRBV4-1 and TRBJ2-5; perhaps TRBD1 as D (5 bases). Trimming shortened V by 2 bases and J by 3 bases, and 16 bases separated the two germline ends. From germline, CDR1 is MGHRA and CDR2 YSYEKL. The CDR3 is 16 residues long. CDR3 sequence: CASSQRVQDKKETQYF. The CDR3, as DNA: TGCGCCAGCAGCCAAAGGGTACAGGACAAAAAAGAGACCCAGTACTTC.

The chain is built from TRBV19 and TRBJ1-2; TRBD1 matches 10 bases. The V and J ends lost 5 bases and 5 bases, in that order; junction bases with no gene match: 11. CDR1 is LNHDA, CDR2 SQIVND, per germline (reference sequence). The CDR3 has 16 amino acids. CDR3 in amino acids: CASSPRDRGFTYGYTF. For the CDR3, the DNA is TGTGCCAGTAGTCCACGGGACAGGGGCTTCACTTATGGCTACACCTTC.

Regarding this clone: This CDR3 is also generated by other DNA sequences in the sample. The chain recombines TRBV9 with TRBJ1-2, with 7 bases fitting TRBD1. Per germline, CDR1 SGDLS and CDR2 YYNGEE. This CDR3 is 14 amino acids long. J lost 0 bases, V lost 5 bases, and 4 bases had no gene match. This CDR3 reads CASSAGTANYGYTF. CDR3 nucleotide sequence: TGTGCCAGCAGTGCCGGGACAGCTAACTATGGCTACACCTTC.

CDR3 loop: CASSLDGMNTEAFF. The CDR3 DNA sequence: TGTGCCAGCAGCTTGGACGGCATGAACACTGAAGCTTTCTTT. The chain uses TRBV5-4 and TRBJ1-1; D is undetermined. V lost 0 bases to trimming and J lost 0 bases, with 6 bases between them. The length of the CDR3 is 14 residues. Per germline, CDR1 SGHNT and CDR2 YYREEE (reference sequence).

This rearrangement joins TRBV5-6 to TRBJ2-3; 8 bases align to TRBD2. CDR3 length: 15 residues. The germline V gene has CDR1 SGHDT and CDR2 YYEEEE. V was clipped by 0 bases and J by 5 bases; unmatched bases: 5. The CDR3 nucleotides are TGTGCCAGCAGCTTGGGTAGCGGGGCTGGAGATACGCAGTATTTT. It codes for CASSLGSGAGDTQYF.

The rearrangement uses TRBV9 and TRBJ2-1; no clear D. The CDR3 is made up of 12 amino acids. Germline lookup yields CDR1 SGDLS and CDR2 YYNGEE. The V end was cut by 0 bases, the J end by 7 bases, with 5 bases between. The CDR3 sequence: CASSVEANEQFF. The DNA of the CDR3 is TGTGCCAGCAGCGTAGAGGCGAATGAGCAGTTCTTC.

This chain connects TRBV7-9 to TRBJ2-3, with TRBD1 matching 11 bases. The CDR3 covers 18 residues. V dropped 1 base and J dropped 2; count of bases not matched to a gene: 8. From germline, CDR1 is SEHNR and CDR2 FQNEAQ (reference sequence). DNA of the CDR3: TGTGCCAGCAGCTTAGTCCCCCGGGACAGGGGGATCACAGATACGCAGTATTTT. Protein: CASSLVPRDRGITDTQYF.

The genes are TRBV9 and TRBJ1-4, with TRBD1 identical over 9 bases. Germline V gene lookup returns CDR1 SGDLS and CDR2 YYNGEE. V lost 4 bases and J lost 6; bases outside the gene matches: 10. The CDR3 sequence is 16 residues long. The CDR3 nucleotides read TGTGCCAGCAGCCCCCTACCGGGGGACAGGGATGAAAAACTGTTTTTT. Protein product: CASSPLPGDRDEKLFF.

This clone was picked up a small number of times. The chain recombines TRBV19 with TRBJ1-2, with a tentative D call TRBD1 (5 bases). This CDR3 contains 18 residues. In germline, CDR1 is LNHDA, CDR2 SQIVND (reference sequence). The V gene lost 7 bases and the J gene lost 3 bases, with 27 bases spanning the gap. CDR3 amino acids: CASIDPTQRRGPDYGYTF. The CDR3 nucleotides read TGTGCCAGTATCGACCCCACTCAGCGGCGGGGACCGGACTATGGCTACACCTTC. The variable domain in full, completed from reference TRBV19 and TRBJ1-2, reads DGGITQSPKYLFRKEGQNVTLSCEQNLNHDAMYWYRQDPGQGLRLIYYSQIVNDFQKGDIAEGYSVSREKKESFPLTVTSAQKNPTAFYLCASIDPTQRRGPDYGYTFGSGTRLTVV.